This is a list of T cell receptor beta chains from one sample in a study of shared clonotypes between healthy human individuals. The protocol was immunoSEQ multiplex PCR, while the TCRdb copy is restricted to in-frame clones and leaves out a portion. This table holds roughly 500,000 clones, less than 96% found once. The sequencing input was naive CD4+ T cells sorted from blood. These receptors were obtained from a woman between 25 and 40 years old in good health. The CDR3 runs from the conserved cysteine through the conserved F or W. D genes are given only for firm matches. Rows give clone size only sometimes, using once, few, many, or a class for an expanded clone.

j_call	d_call	v_call	clone_size	cdr3_length	cdr3_nt	cdr3_aa
TRBJ1-2	TRBD1	TRBV20-1	-	11	TGCAGTGCCCCCAGGGGGCTTGGCTACACCTTC	CSAPRGLGYTF
TRBJ2-1	-	TRBV27	-	13	TGTGCCAGCAGTTTACGGGGGTACAATGAGCAGTTCTTC	CASSLRGYNEQFF
TRBJ1-2	-	TRBV10-3	-	15	TGTGCCATCAGATCGCGCGGGGGATCTAACTATGGCTACACCTTC	CAIRSRGGSNYGYTF
TRBJ2-3	TRBD2	TRBV4-2	-	14	TGTGCCAGCAGCCTAGCGGGAGTCACAGATACGCAGTATTTT	CASSLAGVTDTQYF
TRBJ1-1	TRBD1	TRBV28	-	16	TGTGCCAGCAGTTCCCCTTCAACAGGGGTAGGAACTGAAGCTTTCTTT	CASSSPSTGVGTEAFF
TRBJ1-1	-	TRBV29-1	-	14	TGCAGCGTTGTTCCGGGGGCAACTAACACTGAAGCTTTCTTT	CSVVPGATNTEAFF
TRBJ2-7	-	TRBV7-2	once	18	TGTGCCAGCAGCTTAGAATTGGCGTTCGGCGGGATCTCCTACGAGCAGTACTTC	CASSLELAFGGISYEQYF
TRBJ2-1	-	TRBV7-8	-	17	TGTGCCAGCAGCCCCGTAAGTAGTAGCAGATTATACAATGAGCAGTTCTTC	CASSPVSSSRLYNEQFF
TRBJ1-2	TRBD1	TRBV27	-	15	TGTGCCAGCAGTTGGATGACAGGGGGCCTATCGGGCTACACCTTC	CASSWMTGGLSGYTF
TRBJ1-1	-	TRBV7-9	-	14	TGTGCCAGCAGCTTATTGGGGGCAGGTTCTGAAGCTTTCTTT	CASSLLGAGSEAFF
TRBJ2-7	-	TRBV6-5	-	15	TGTGCCAGCAGTTTCCACGGGACTGGGACCTACGAGCAGTACTTC	CASSFHGTGTYEQYF
TRBJ1-3	-	TRBV5-1	once	16	TGCGCCAGCAGCTTGGGCCACGGGGTGACTGGAAACACCATATATTTT	CASSLGHGVTGNTIYF
TRBJ1-5	TRBD1	TRBV2	-	14	TGTGCCAGCAGTGGGACAGGTGGCAATCAGCCCCAGCATTTT	CASSGTGGNQPQHF
TRBJ2-1	TRBD2	TRBV7-8	-	15	TGTGCCAGCTGGAGCGGGAGAGACTCCTACAATGAGCAGTTCTTC	CASWSGRDSYNEQFF
TRBJ1-2	-	TRBV2	-	13	TGTGCCAGCAGTGAGGCCAGCAACTATGGCTACACCTTC	CASSEASNYGYTF
TRBJ2-2	-	TRBV5-1	-	13	TGCGCCAGCAGATCAGGGGTGACCGGGGAGCTGTTTTTT	CASRSGVTGELFF
TRBJ2-2	-	TRBV2	-	15	TGTGCCAGCAAAATTGGCAGGGCGAACACCGGGGAGCTGTTTTTT	CASKIGRANTGELFF
TRBJ1-5	-	TRBV19	-	15	TGTGCCAGTAGTATTCAAGTTTATAGCAATCAGCCCCAGCATTTT	CASSIQVYSNQPQHF
TRBJ2-3	TRBD2	TRBV7-2	-	14	TGTGCCAGCACCCTAAGCGGGAGAACAGATACGCAGTATTTT	CASTLSGRTDTQYF
TRBJ2-2	-	TRBV6-5	-	13	TGTGCCAGCAGTCTTACATACACCGGGGAGCTGTTTTTT	CASSLTYTGELFF
TRBJ2-5	-	TRBV28	-	15	TGTGCCAGCTCTACCCCCGCTAGTGCTGAAGAGACCCAGTACTTC	CASSTPASAEETQYF
TRBJ2-7	-	TRBV7-9	-	15	TGTGCCAGCAGCTTAGCGTCGGGTTCTTCCTACGAGCAGTACTTC	CASSLASGSSYEQYF
TRBJ1-1	TRBD1	TRBV18	-	14	TGTGCCAGCTCCCGGGGGACAGATAACACTGAAGCTTTCTTT	CASSRGTDNTEAFF
TRBJ2-3	-	TRBV4-1	-	21	TGCGCCAGCAGTCGCGTCGGGGGACAGTCGATCGGGGCGGGGGTCACAGATACGCAGTATTTT	CASSRVGGQSIGAGVTDTQYF
TRBJ1-4	TRBD1	TRBV4-1	-	17	TGCGCCAGCAGCCAAGGCGGCAGGGGGCTTGCTAATGAAAAACTGTTTTTT	CASSQGGRGLANEKLFF
TRBJ2-5	-	TRBV29-1	once	12	TGCAGCGTTGATCAGCTCCAAGAGACCCAGTACTTC	CSVDQLQETQYF
TRBJ1-2	TRBD1	TRBV25-1	-	16	TGTGCCAGCAGTGATCCTCGGACAGGGGGCTTAGAAGGCTACACCTTC	CASSDPRTGGLEGYTF
TRBJ2-7	-	TRBV5-1	once	14	TGCGCCAGCAGCTTGGCCGGGACAACCTACGAGCAGTACTTC	CASSLAGTTYEQYF
TRBJ2-4	-	TRBV28	-	14	TGTGCCAGCAAGGACAGCCTAGCCAAAAACATTCAGTACTTC	CASKDSLAKNIQYF
TRBJ2-5	-	TRBV5-1	-	16	TGCGCCAGCAGCTTGCGACCCAGGGACTACCAAGAGACCCAGTACTTC	CASSLRPRDYQETQYF
TRBJ2-3	TRBD1	TRBV30	-	15	TGTGCCTGGAGCGCCGGGACAGGCCTCACAGATACGCAGTATTTT	CAWSAGTGLTDTQYF
TRBJ2-2	-	TRBV5-1	-	15	TGCGCCAGCAGCTTTGGCGGGATGGACACCGGGGAGCTGTTTTTT	CASSFGGMDTGELFF
TRBJ2-1	TRBD2	TRBV5-1	once	15	TGCGCCAGCAGCCGGACTAGCGACCCATACAATGAGCAGTTCTTC	CASSRTSDPYNEQFF
TRBJ2-2	-	TRBV5-1	-	15	TGCGCCAGCAGCACAAATCCCCAGGGTCCCGGGGAGCTGTTTTTT	CASSTNPQGPGELFF
TRBJ2-4	TRBD1	TRBV7-9	-	15	TGTGCCAGCAGCTTAGGCGGGACAGGCAAAAACATTCAGTACTTC	CASSLGGTGKNIQYF
TRBJ1-2	TRBD1	TRBV11-2	-	14	TGTGCCAGCAGGCGCCCGGGACAGGGTTACGGCTACACCTTC	CASRRPGQGYGYTF
TRBJ2-7	-	TRBV28	-	13	TGTGCCAGCAGCCCCTCCCCCTCTACGAACCAGTACTTC	CASSPSPSTNQYF
TRBJ2-3	-	TRBV28	-	12	TGTGCCAGCAGTTTAATGGTGGATACGCAGTATTTT	CASSLMVDTQYF
TRBJ2-1	-	TRBV18	-	16	TGTGCCAGCTCACCTCCCGGTTTGGCGGAGGGTAATGAGCAGTTCTTC	CASSPPGLAEGNEQFF
TRBJ2-6	-	TRBV14	-	17	TGTGCCAGCAGCCAAGAATGGGCAGGGGCTGGGGCCAACGTCCTGACTTTC	CASSQEWAGAGANVLTF
TRBJ2-3	-	TRBV4-1	-	19	TGCGCCAGCAGCCAAGATCCCTGGTGGGGCAGCGCTAGCACAGATACGCAGTATTTT	CASSQDPWWGSASTDTQYF
TRBJ2-3	-	TRBV5-8	-	15	TGTGCCAGCAGCTTAACAGTTCTAGTAGGAGATACGCAGTATTTT	CASSLTVLVGDTQYF
TRBJ1-4	-	TRBV2	-	14	TGTGCCAGCAGTGAAACCTCGGGGAATGAAAAACTGTTTTTT	CASSETSGNEKLFF
TRBJ1-2	TRBD1	TRBV11-3	-	12	TGTGCCAGCAACCACAGGGGCTATGGCTACACCTTC	CASNHRGYGYTF
TRBJ1-1	TRBD1	TRBV28	-	13	TGTGCCAGCAGTTTATCGGACAGGGAAAGAGCTTTCTTT	CASSLSDRERAFF
TRBJ2-7	-	TRBV5-1	-	11	TGCGCCAGCAGTATCGCGGCCGAGCAGTACTTC	CASSIAAEQYF
TRBJ2-7	-	TRBV28	-	15	TGTGCCAGCAGTCCCGAGGGGCGAGTATTCTACGAGCAGTACTTC	CASSPEGRVFYEQYF
TRBJ2-1	-	TRBV6-6	-	12	TGTGCCAGCAGTTACGGAGTCCATGAGCAGTTCTTC	CASSYGVHEQFF
TRBJ2-3	-	TRBV6-5	-	14	TGTGCCAGCAGGAAAACGATAGGAGGAGATACGCAGTATTTT	CASRKTIGGDTQYF